What follows are 9 T cell receptor beta chains derived from one specimen sequenced in a study of blood T cells in healthy people across ages. Primed by a sample-barcoded 5' primer and a J-beta primer mix, a second PCR proceeded for 7 to 11 cycles. TCRdb processed the 5' RACE reads anew with MiXCR; each CDR3 protein has one entry. This table holds around 870,000 distinct CDR3 sequences, 29% found once. The material sequenced was blood. The receptors were gathered from an elderly woman in good health.

The rearrangement links TRBV20-1 to TRBJ2-1; 9 nucleotides match TRBD2. The CDR3 consists of 16 residues. Per the germline V gene, CDR1 is DFQATT and CDR2 is SNEGSKA (reference sequence). V was pared by 1 base and J by 3 bases, with 7 bases of the junction left unmatched. The CDR3 spells CSARGFGRGGYNEQFF. The CDR3 DNA reads TGCAGTGCTAGAGGTTTTGGGCGGGGGGGCTACAATGAGCAGTTCTTC.

A few counts support this clonotype. A much larger clone is a single base away; this may be a read error. CDR3 sequence reads: CASNDSEGLNTQYF. In DNA, the CDR3 is TGTGCCAGCAATGACTCCGAAGGGCTGAATACGCAGTATTTT. The V gene is TRBV25-1, the J gene TRBJ2-3; D ambiguous. The CDR3 is 14 residues long. Germline V gives CDR1 MGHDK, CDR2 SYGVNS. Deletions cut 7 bases from V and 7 bases from J, with 18 bases between.

This clonotype was seen at least ten times. The chain carries TRBV7-2 and TRBJ2-3; 10 nucleotides align to TRBD2. The V gene's germline CDR1 is SGHTA and CDR2 FQGNSA. The trim removed 2 bases at V and 1 base at J, leaving 6 bases unmatched. The length of the CDR3 is 17 residues. The CDR3 reads CASSLTTLAGGTDTQYF. Here the CDR3 DNA reads TGTGCCAGCAGCTTAACGACCCTAGCGGGGGGCACAGATACGCAGTATTTT.

This clonotype was detected many times. This chain links TRBV27 with TRBJ2-3, with D uncertain. The CDR3 covers 16 residues. Germline CDR1 is MNHEY and CDR2 is SMNVEV (reference sequence). Trimming shortened V by 2 bases and J by 1 base, and 13 bases separated the two germline ends. This chain's CDR3 is CASSLGAAGGTDTQYF. The DNA for the CDR3 is TGTGCCAGCAGTTTAGGAGCCGCCGGAGGCACAGATACGCAGTATTTT.

This clonotype has ten or more counts. The chain combines TRBV10-3 with TRBJ2-1, with a weak D call TRBD2 (6 bases). CDR3 length: 17 residues. With 3 bases removed from V and 0 bases from J, the gap between germline ends came to 15 bases. CDR1 ENHRY and CDR2 SYGVKD come from the germline V gene. CDR3: CAISDLGEDSSYNEQFF. CDR3 coding DNA: TGTGCCATCAGTGACCTAGGGGAGGATAGCTCCTACAATGAGCAGTTCTTC.

There are many counts of this clonotype. The chain uses TRBV9 and TRBJ1-2, with unresolved D. The V end was cut by 0 bases, the J end by 3 bases, with 3 bases between. Germline-derived CDR1 and CDR2 are SGDLS and YYNGEE. The CDR3 totals 12 residues. CDR3 protein: CASSVEDYGYTF. The CDR3 DNA reads TGTGCCAGCAGCGTAGAGGACTATGGCTACACCTTC.

This clonotype occurred many times. The chain couples TRBV7-2 to TRBJ2-1, with D possibly being TRBD1 or TRBD2 (6 bases each). Germline values: CDR1 SGHTA, CDR2 FQGNSA. Trimming shortened V by 1 base and J by 2 bases, and 12 bases separated the two germline ends. This CDR3 is 16 amino acids long. The CDR3 loop is CASSLGWGAAYNEQFF. The CDR3 coding sequence is TGTGCCAGCAGCTTAGGGTGGGGGGCGGCCTACAATGAGCAGTTCTTC. Filled out from reference TRBV7-2 and TRBJ2-1, the complete variable domain reads GAGVSQSPSNKVTEKGKDVELRCDPISGHTALYWYRQSLGQGLEFLIYFQGNSAPDKSGLPSDRFSAERTGGSVSTLTIQRTQQEDSAVYLCASSLGWGAAYNEQFFGPGTRLTVL.

This clonotype was detected only a few times. The chain employs TRBV3-1 and TRBJ2-6; possibly TRBD1 or TRBD2 for D (5 bases each). The CDR3 totals 17 residues. Germline CDR1 reads LGHDT; CDR2 reads YNNKEL (reference sequence). Trimming stripped 4 bases from V and 1 base from J, with 14 bases between. DNA of the CDR3: TGTGCCAGCAGCCCTGTCCTAGGGGAGTCTGGGGCCAACGTCCTGACTTTC. Protein: CASSPVLGESGANVLTF. The variable domain in full, with the rest retrieved from reference TRBV3-1 and TRBJ2-6, is DTAVSQTPKYLVTQMGNDKSIKCEQNLGHDTMYWYKQDSKKFLKIMFSYNNKELIINETVPNRFSPKSPDKAHLNLHINSLELGDSAVYFCASSPVLGESGANVLTFGAGSRLTVL.

The sample holds one count of this clonotype. The chain employs TRBV7-2 and TRBJ2-2; unclear D gene. The V end was cut by 5 bases, the J end by 6 bases, with 7 bases between. The CDR3 covers 12 residues. Looked up from germline, CDR1 is SGHTA and CDR2 is FQGNSA. The CDR3 loop reads CASSRLPGELFF. For the CDR3, the DNA is TGTGCCAGCAGCCGTCTCCCCGGGGAGCTGTTTTTT. Full variable domain (rest looked up from reference TRBV7-2 and TRBJ2-2): GAGVSQSPSNKVTEKGKDVELRCDPISGHTALYWYRQSLGQGLEFLIYFQGNSAPDKSGLPSDRFSAERTGGSVSTLTIQRTQQEDSAVYLCASSRLPGELFFGEGSRLTVL.